The 18 T cell receptor beta chains below all came from one sample that was sequenced in a study of T cell repertoires in cytomegalovirus infection. These TCRs are of unknown antigen specificity. TCRdb called the reads again in MiXCR, with one record for every CDR3 protein. The sample carries 680,000 or so distinct CDR3 sequences, 30% to 40% recorded once. Source: cultured PBMCs, taken from culture after CMV antigen stimulation. Receptor source: a human donor in good health (CMV status not recorded). Some clones in this sample may be carry-over from other donors' samples.

This sequence joins TRBV6-1 and TRBJ1-3; weak D call: TRBD1 (5 bases). This CDR3 spans 16 amino acids. Germline V lookup: CDR1 MNHNS, CDR2 SASEGT. V shed 2 bases and J shed 0 bases, with 11 bases lying between them. CDR3 bases: TGTGCCAGCAGTGAACACAGGCCCCTCTCTGGAAACACCATATATTTT. Its protein is CASSEHRPLSGNTIYF.

This clonotype was seen more than once but under ten times. The CDR3 nucleotides are TGTGCCAGCAGCAGTAGACCTAAGGCGAACTCACCCCTCCACTTT. It encodes CASSSRPKANSPLHF. This chain links TRBV11-2 with TRBJ1-6; D is undetermined. The CDR3 extends over 15 amino acids. The germline V and J ends were trimmed by 5 bases and 10 bases, with 18 bases remaining between them. Germline-derived CDR1 and CDR2 are SGHAT and FQNNGV.

There are a few counts of this clonotype. The chain couples TRBV6-1 to TRBJ2-1; the D gene is possibly TRBD2 (5 bases). CDR1 is MNHNS and CDR2 is SASEGT in the germline V gene. CDR3 length: 13 amino acids. V shed 2 bases and J shed 4 bases, with 6 bases lying between them. CDR3 region: CASSEREYNEQFF. CDR3 sequence (DNA): TGTGCCAGCAGTGAACGGGAATACAATGAGCAGTTCTTC.

This clonotype was observed many times. The chain recombines TRBV7-8 with TRBJ1-5, with D tentatively TRBD1 (6 bases). The CDR3 is made up of 14 amino acids. Trimming pared 5 bases from V and 4 bases from J, leaving 12 bases between. Germline V gene sequence: CDR1 SGHVS, CDR2 FQNEAQ. The CDR3, as DNA: TGTGCCAGCAGCGAAGACAGGATTAATCAGCCCCAGCATTTT. This encodes CASSEDRINQPQHF.

This sequence joins TRBV20-1 and TRBJ2-1, with TRBD2 matching 12 bases. Germline-derived CDR1 and CDR2 are DFQATT and SNEGSKA (reference sequence). J gave up 2 bases and V 5 bases, and 7 bases lay outside the gene matches. The CDR3 length is 16 residues. CDR3 nucleotides: TGCAGTGCTCTTCGACTAGCGGGAGACCCCTACAATGAGCAGTTCTTC. This codes for CSALRLAGDPYNEQFF.

The chain employs TRBV7-8 and TRBJ2-1; D is possibly TRBD2 (6 bases). Trimming took 0 bases from V and 6 from J, leaving 15 bases between them. The V gene's germline CDR1 is SGHVS and CDR2 FQNEAQ. The CDR3 is made up of 16 amino acids. The chain's CDR3 is CASSLAWRGPFNEQFF. The CDR3 nucleotides read TGTGCCAGCAGCTTAGCTTGGCGGGGACCCTTCAATGAGCAGTTCTTC.

The chain is built from TRBV5-6 and TRBJ2-6; no firm D call. Germline V gives CDR1 SGHDT, CDR2 YYEEEE. This CDR3 is built from 15 residues. V was clipped by 0 bases and J by 4 bases, with 8 bases between them. The DNA of the CDR3 is TGTGCCAGCAGCTTGGGGGCGCGGGGGGCCAACGTCCTGACTTTC. Its protein is CASSLGARGANVLTF.

The chain is built from TRBV7-9 and TRBJ2-6; no definite D call. Germline V gene lookup returns CDR1 SEHNR and CDR2 FQNEAQ (reference sequence). Trimming took off 7 bases at V and 3 bases at J, with 13 bases between the two ends. This CDR3 region has 15 residues. The CDR3 DNA sequence: TGTGCCAGCACCCGGTCCCAGGATGGGGCCAACGTCCTGACTTTC. Protein sequence: CASTRSQDGANVLTF.

The sample holds a few counts of this clonotype. The genes are TRBV10-3 and TRBJ2-1; possible D gene TRBD2, 5 bases. From germline, CDR1 is ENHRY and CDR2 SYGVKD. The CDR3 spans 14 residues. V lost 7 bases, J lost 5 bases, and 15 bases lay in between. CDR3 sequence (DNA): TGTGCCATCAAAGTCGGGGTTATAGACAATGAGCAGTTCTTC. Protein: CAIKVGVIDNEQFF.

As regards this clonotype: The junction does not match germline at one end; this may be a read error. The CDR3 coding sequence is TGTGCCAGCAGCTTCGGACTAGCCCTAGAGGCCCAGTACTTC. Its translation is CASSFGLALEAQYF. The rearrangement joins TRBV7-2 to TRBJ2-5, with TRBD2 matching 8 bases. Germline V gene lookup returns CDR1 SGHTA and CDR2 FQGNSA. The length of the CDR3 is 14 residues.

V and J are TRBV7-9 and TRBJ2-7; TRBD1 is a possible D gene (6 bases). With 5 bases removed from V and 0 bases from J, the gap between germline ends came to 8 bases. CDR3 length: 13 amino acids. The germline V gene has CDR1 SEHNR and CDR2 FQNEAQ (reference sequence). The CDR3 region is CASSGDISYEQYF. The CDR3, as DNA: TGTGCCAGCAGCGGGGACATCTCCTACGAGCAGTACTTC.

This chain joins TRBV7-6 and TRBJ2-1; possible D gene TRBD2, 5 bases. The V gene lost 5 bases and the J gene lost 6 bases, with 11 bases spanning the gap. The germline V gene encodes CDR1 SGHVS and CDR2 FNYEAQ. The CDR3 sequence is 13 residues long. CDR3 sequence: CASSRTGVNEQFF. In nucleotides, the CDR3 is TGTGCCAGCAGCCGGACCGGGGTCAATGAGCAGTTCTTC.

The rearrangement joins TRBV5-1 to TRBJ1-4, with 7 bases aligning to TRBD1. The junction had 11 bases not matched to a gene; V was cut back by 8 bases and J by 7 bases. Germline V lookup: CDR1 SGHRS, CDR2 YFSETQ. This CDR3 has 14 residues. DNA for the CDR3: TGCGCCAGTCGAACAGGGGATCATGTTGAAAAACTGTTTTTT. It yields the protein CASRTGDHVEKLFF.

This clonotype was recorded at least ten times. The chain is built from TRBV2 and TRBJ1-1, with a possible D match to TRBD1 (6 bases). The germline CDR1 and CDR2 sequences are SNHLY and FYNNEI. There are 16 residues in the CDR3. Trimming removed 1 base at V and 1 base at J, with 13 bases between. The DNA for the CDR3 is TGTGCCAGCAGTGAAGGGTGGGGGGCCGGGAACACTGAAGCTTTCTTT. This gives the protein CASSEGWGAGNTEAFF.

This clonotype was seen a few times. V and J are TRBV11-2 and TRBJ1-2; a weak D match, TRBD1 (5 bases). CDR1 is SGHAT and CDR2 is FQNNGV in the germline V gene. This CDR3 contains 14 residues. The V and J ends lost 1 base and 5 bases respectively, with 11 bases between them. CDR3 sequence reads: CASSLADSWYGYTF. The DNA for the CDR3 is TGTGCCAGCAGCTTAGCCGACAGTTGGTATGGCTACACCTTC. The complete variable domain, with remaining parts taken from reference TRBV11-2 and TRBJ1-2, reads EAGVAQSPRYKIIEKRQSVAFWCNPISGHATLYWYQQILGQGPKLLIQFQNNGVVDDSQLPKDRFSAERLKGVDSTLKIQPAKLEDSAVYLCASSLADSWYGYTFGSGTRLTVV.

The V and J genes are TRBV12-3 or TRBV12-4 and TRBJ2-7; TRBD1 matches 7 bases. This CDR3 is 13 amino acids long. V dropped 4 bases and J dropped 2; count of bases not matched to a gene: 2. CDR3 bases: TGTGCCAGCAGTTCTACAGGGGCCTACGAGCAGTACTTC. This gives the protein CASSSTGAYEQYF.

The chain uses TRBV12-5 and TRBJ2-1, with D tentatively TRBD1 or TRBD2 (5 bases each). The V gene lost 0 bases and the J gene lost 1 base, with 16 bases spanning the gap. The CDR3 extends over 18 amino acids. CDR1 and CDR2 (germline): LGHNT, FRNRAP. CDR3 loop: CASGLVQDGTLSYNEQFF. The CDR3 DNA reads TGTGCTAGTGGTTTGGTACAGGATGGGACGCTTTCCTACAATGAGCAGTTCTTC.

This clonotype was seen only a few times. The V and J genes are TRBV5-5 and TRBJ2-5; 7 bases line up with TRBD1. This CDR3 has 13 amino acids. V was clipped by 8 bases and J by 5 bases; unmatched bases: 9. Germline CDR1 and CDR2: SGHKS and YYEKEE (reference sequence). The CDR3 here is CASDKQGQETQYF. DNA of the CDR3: TGTGCCAGTGATAAACAGGGGCAGGAGACCCAGTACTTC.